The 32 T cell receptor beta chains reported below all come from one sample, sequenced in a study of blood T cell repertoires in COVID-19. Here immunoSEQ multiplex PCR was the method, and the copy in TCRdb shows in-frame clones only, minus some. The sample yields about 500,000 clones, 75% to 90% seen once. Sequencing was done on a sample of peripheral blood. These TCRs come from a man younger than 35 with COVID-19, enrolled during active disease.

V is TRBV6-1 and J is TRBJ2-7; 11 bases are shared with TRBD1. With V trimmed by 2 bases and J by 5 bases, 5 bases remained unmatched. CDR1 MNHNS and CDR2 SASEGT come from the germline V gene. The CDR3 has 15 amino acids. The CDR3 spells CASSEWTGGQNEQYF. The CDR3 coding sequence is TGTGCCAGCAGTGAATGGACAGGGGGCCAGAACGAGCAGTACTTC.

The CDR3: CASSPNSGSLTGELFF. For the CDR3, the DNA is TGTGCCAGCAGCCCGAATAGCGGGAGTTTAACCGGGGAGCTGTTTTTT. The chain employs TRBV7-8 and TRBJ2-2; 9 bases fit TRBD2. CDR3 size: 16 residues. CDR1 is SGHVS and CDR2 is FQNEAQ in the germline V gene. J gave up 5 bases and V 5 bases, and 9 bases lay outside the gene matches.

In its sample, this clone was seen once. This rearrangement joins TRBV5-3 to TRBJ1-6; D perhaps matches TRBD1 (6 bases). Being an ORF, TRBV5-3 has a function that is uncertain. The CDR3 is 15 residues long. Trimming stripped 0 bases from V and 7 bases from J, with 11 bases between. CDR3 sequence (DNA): TGTGCCAGAAGCTTGGTACGGGACACAAATTCACCCCTCCACTTT. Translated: CARSLVRDTNSPLHF.

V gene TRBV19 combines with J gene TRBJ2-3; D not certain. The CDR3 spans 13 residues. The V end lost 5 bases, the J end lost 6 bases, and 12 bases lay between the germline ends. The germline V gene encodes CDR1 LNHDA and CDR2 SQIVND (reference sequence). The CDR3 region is CASSAQTTDTQYF. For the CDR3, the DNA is TGTGCCAGTAGTGCCCAAACAACCGATACGCAGTATTTT.

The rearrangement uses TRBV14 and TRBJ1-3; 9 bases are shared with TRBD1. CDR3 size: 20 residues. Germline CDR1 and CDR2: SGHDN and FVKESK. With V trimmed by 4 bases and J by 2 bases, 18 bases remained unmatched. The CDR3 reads CASSPAGTGFSRPPGNTIYF. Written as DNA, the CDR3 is TGTGCCAGCAGCCCGGCGGGGACAGGGTTCTCCCGTCCCCCTGGAAACACCATATATTTT.

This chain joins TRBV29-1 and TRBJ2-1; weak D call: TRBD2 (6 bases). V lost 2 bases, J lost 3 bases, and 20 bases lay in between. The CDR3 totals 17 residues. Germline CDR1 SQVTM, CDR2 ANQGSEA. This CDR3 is CSVERARGSGDYNEQFF. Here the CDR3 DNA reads TGCAGCGTTGAACGGGCCCGGGGTAGCGGCGACTACAATGAGCAGTTCTTC.

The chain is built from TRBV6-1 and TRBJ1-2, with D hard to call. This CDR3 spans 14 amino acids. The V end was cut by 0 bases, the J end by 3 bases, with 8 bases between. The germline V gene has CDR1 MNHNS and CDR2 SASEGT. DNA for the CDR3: TGTGCCAGCAGTGAAGCCCCGCAGGACTATGGCTACACCTTC. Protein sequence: CASSEAPQDYGYTF.

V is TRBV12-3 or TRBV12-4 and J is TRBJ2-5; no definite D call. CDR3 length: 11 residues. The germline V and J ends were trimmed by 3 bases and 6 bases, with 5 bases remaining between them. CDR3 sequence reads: CASSFSQTQYF. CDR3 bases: TGTGCCAGCAGTTTTAGTCAGACCCAGTACTTC.

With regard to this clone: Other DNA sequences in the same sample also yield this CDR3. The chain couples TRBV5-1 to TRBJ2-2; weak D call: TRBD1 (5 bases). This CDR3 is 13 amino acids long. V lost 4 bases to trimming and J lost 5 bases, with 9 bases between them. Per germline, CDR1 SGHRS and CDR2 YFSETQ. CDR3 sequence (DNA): TGCGCCAGCAGCCGGCAGGGAACCGGGGAGCTGTTTTTT. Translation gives CASSRQGTGELFF.

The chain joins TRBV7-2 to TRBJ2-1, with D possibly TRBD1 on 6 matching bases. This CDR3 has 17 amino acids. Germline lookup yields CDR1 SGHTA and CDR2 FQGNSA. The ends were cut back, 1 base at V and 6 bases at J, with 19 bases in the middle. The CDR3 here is CASSLEVGTLGGNEQFF. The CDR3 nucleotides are TGTGCCAGCAGCTTAGAGGTGGGAACCCTAGGGGGCAATGAGCAGTTCTTC. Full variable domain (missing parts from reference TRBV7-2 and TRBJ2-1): GAGVSQSPSNKVTEKGKDVELRCDPISGHTALYWYRQSLGQGLEFLIYFQGNSAPDKSGLPSDRFSAERTGGSVSTLTIQRTQQEDSAVYLCASSLEVGTLGGNEQFFGPGTRLTVL.

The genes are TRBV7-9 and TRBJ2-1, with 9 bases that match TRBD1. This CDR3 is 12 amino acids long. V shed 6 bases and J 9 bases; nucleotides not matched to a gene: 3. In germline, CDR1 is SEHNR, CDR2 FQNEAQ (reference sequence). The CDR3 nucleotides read TGTGCCAGCAGTCCGACAGGGGGTGAGCAGTTCTTC. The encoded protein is CASSPTGGEQFF.

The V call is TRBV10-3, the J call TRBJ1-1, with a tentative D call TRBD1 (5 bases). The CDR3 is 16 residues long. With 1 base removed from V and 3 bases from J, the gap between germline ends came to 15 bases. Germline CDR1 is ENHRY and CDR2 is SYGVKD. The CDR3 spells CAISEYQEGRDTEAFF. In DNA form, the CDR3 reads TGTGCCATCAGTGAGTATCAAGAGGGGAGGGACACTGAAGCTTTCTTT.

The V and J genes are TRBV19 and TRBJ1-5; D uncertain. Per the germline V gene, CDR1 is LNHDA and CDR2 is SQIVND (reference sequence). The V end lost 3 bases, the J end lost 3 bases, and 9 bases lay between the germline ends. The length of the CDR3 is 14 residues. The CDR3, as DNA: TGTGCCAGTAGTATGGGCATTTTCAATCAGCCCCAGCATTTT. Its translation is CASSMGIFNQPQHF.

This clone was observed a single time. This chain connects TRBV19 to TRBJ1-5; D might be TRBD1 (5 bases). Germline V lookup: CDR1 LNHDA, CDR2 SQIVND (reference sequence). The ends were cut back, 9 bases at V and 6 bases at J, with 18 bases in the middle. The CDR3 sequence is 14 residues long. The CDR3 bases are TGTGCCAGCCAAGACGGGGGGGTCGGTCAGCCCCAGCATTTT. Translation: CASQDGGVGQPQHF.

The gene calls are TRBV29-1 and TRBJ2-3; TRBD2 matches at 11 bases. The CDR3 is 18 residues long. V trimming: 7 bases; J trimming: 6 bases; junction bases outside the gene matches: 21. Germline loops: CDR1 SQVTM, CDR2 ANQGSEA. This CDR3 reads CSAQRGGIAGGPRDTQYF. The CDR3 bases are TGCAGCGCTCAACGGGGGGGTATAGCGGGAGGGCCGAGGGATACGCAGTATTTT.

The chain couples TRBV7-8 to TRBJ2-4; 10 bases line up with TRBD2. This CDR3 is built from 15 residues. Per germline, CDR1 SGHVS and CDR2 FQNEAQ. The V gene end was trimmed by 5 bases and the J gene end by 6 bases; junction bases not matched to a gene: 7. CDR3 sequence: CASSQAGGRLNIQYF. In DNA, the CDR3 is TGTGCCAGCAGCCAAGCGGGAGGGCGACTAAACATTCAGTACTTC.

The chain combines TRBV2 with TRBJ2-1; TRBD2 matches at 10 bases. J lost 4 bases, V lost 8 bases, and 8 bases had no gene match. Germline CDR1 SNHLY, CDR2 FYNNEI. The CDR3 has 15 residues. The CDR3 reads CASGPTSGQYNEQFF. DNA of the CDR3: TGTGCCAGCGGACCGACTAGCGGGCAATACAATGAGCAGTTCTTC. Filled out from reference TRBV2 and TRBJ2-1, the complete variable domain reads EPEVTQTPSHQVTQMGQEVILRCVPISNHLYFYWYRQILGQKVEFLVSFYNNEISEKSEIFDDQFSVERPDGSNFTLKIRSTKLEDSAMYFCASGPTSGQYNEQFFGPGTRLTVL.

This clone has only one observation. The CDR3 bases are TGTGCCAGCAGCTGGGGGACTAGCGGGAGACCAGATACGCAGTATTTT. It is translated as CASSWGTSGRPDTQYF. The V and J genes are TRBV7-2 and TRBJ2-3; 14 positions match TRBD2. V gave up 4 bases and J gave up 4 bases; unmatched junction bases: 4. The CDR3 covers 16 residues. Germline CDR1 reads SGHTA; CDR2 reads FQGNSA. The whole variable domain, filled in from reference TRBV7-2 and TRBJ2-3, reads GAGVSQSPSNKVTEKGKDVELRCDPISGHTALYWYRQSLGQGLEFLIYFQGNSAPDKSGLPSDRFSAERTGGSVSTLTIQRTQQEDSAVYLCASSWGTSGRPDTQYFGPGTRLTVL.

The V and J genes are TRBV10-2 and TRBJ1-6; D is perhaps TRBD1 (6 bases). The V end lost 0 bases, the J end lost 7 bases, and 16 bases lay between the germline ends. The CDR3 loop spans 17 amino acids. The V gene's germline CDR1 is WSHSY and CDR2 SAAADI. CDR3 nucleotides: TGCGCCAGCAGTGAGTCGACTGTGCACAGGGTGAATTCACCCCTCCACTTT. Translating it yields CASSESTVHRVNSPLHF.

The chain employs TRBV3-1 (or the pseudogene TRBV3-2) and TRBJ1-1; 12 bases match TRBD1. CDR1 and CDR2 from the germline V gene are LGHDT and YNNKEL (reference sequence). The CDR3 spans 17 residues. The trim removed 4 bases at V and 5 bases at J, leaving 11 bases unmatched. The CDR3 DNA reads TGTGCCAGCAGCCCTCCCCTTGGGACAGGGGGCCGGACTGAAGCTTTCTTT. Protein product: CASSPPLGTGGRTEAFF.

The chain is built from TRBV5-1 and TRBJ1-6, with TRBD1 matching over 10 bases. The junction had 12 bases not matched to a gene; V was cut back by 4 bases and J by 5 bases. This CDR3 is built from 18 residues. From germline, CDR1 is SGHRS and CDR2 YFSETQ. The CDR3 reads CASSPGARDRGHNSPLHF. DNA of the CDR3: TGCGCCAGCAGCCCGGGGGCCCGGGACAGGGGTCATAATTCACCCCTCCACTTT. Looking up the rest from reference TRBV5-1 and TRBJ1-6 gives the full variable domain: KAGVTQTPRYLIKTRGQQVTLSCSPISGHRSVSWYQQTPGQGLQFLFEYFSETQRNKGNFPGRFSGRQFSNSRSEMNVSTLELGDSALYLCASSPGARDRGHNSPLHFGNGTRLTVT.

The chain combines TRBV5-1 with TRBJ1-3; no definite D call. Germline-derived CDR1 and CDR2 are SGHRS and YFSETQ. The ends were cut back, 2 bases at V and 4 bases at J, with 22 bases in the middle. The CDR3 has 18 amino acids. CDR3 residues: CASSLRGTVPSEGNTIYF. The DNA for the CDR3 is TGCGCCAGCAGCTTAAGAGGAACGGTACCTTCGGAGGGAAACACCATATATTTT.

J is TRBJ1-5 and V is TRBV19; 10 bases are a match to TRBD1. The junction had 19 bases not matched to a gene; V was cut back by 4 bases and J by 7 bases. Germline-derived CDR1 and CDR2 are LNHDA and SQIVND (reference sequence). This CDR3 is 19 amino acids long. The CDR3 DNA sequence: TGTGCCAGTAGTAACCTTGTGGATTCGGGACAGGGGTTTTCCCAGCCCCAGCATTTT. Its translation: CASSNLVDSGQGFSQPQHF. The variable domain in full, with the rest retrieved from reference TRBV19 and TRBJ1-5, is DGGITQSPKYLFRKEGQNVTLSCEQNLNHDAMYWYRQDPGQGLRLIYYSQIVNDFQKGDIAEGYSVSREKKESFPLTVTSAQKNPTAFYLCASSNLVDSGQGFSQPQHFGDGTRLSIL.

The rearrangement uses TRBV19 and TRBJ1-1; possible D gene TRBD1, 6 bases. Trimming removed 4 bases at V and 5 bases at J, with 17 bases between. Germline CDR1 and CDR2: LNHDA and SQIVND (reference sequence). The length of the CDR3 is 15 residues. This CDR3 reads CASSRRDKEGTEAFF. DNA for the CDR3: TGTGCCAGTAGTAGAAGGGACAAGGAAGGGACTGAAGCTTTCTTT. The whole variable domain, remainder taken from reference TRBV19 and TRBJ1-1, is DGGITQSPKYLFRKEGQNVTLSCEQNLNHDAMYWYRQDPGQGLRLIYYSQIVNDFQKGDIAEGYSVSREKKESFPLTVTSAQKNPTAFYLCASSRRDKEGTEAFFGQGTRLTVV.

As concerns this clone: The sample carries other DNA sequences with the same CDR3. DNA for the CDR3: TGTGCCAGCAGTTTAGAGGGTTCCGAGCAGTACTTC. It yields the protein CASSLEGSEQYF. J is TRBJ2-7 and V is TRBV27; D possibly corresponds to TRBD2 (5 bases). V gave up 2 bases and J gave up 6 bases, with 8 bases separating them. CDR3 size: 12 residues. In germline, CDR1 is MNHEY, CDR2 SMNVEV (reference sequence).

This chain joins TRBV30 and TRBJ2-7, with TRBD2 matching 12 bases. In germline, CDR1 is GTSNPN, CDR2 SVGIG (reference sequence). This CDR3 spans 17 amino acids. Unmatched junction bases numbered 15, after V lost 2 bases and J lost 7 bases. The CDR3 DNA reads TGTGCCTGGAGTATCAGACTAGCGGGGGAGCTTTTTTTGGAGCAGTACTTC. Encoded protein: CAWSIRLAGELFLEQYF.

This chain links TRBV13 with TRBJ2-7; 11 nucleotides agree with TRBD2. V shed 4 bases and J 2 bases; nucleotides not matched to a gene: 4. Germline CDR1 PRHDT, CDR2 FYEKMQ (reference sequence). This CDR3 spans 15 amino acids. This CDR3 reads CASSSRLAGTYEQYF. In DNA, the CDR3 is TGTGCCAGCAGCTCGAGACTAGCGGGAACCTACGAGCAGTACTTC.

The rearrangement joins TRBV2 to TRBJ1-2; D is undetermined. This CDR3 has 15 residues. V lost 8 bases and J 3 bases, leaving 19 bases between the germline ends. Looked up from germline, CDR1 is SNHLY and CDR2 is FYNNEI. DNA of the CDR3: TGTGCCAGCTCCGCTTCACGAAACAAGTACTATGGCTACACCTTC. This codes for CASSASRNKYYGYTF.

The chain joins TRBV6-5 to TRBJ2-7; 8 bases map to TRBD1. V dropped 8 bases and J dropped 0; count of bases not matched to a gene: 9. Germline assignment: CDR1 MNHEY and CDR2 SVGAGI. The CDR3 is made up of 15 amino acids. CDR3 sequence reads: CASFQGAASSYEQYF. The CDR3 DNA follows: TGTGCCAGCTTCCAGGGGGCGGCAAGCTCCTACGAGCAGTACTTC.

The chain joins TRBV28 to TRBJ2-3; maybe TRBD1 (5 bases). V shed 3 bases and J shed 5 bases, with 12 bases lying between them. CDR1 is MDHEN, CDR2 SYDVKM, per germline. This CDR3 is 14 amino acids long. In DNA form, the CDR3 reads TGTGCCAGCAGTTTGACGGACAATATAGATACGCAGTATTTT. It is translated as CASSLTDNIDTQYF.

Here the CDR3 DNA reads TGTGCCAGCGGACAGGGACCTTACTCCTATAATTCACCCCTCCACTTT. Translating it yields CASGQGPYSYNSPLHF. V is TRBV27 and J is TRBJ1-6, with 8 bases matching TRBD1. Germline-derived CDR1 and CDR2 are MNHEY and SMNVEV (reference sequence). This CDR3 comprises 16 residues. The V gene end was trimmed by 8 bases and the J gene end by 0 bases; junction bases not matched to a gene: 6.

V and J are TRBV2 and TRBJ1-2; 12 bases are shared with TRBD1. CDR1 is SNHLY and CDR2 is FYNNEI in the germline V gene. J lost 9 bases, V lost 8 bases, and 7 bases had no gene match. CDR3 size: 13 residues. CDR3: CASVGQGANRYTF. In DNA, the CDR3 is TGTGCCAGCGTGGGACAGGGGGCGAATCGCTACACCTTC.